Sequencing of this T cell receptor (beta chain) was carried out in a study of T cell clonality in common variable immunodeficiency. This clone has at least ten counts. The read comes to an end 3 residues before the CDR3 does, leaving the germline J gene to fill in the end. The assay was immunoSEQ multiplex PCR, and TCRdb's table has in-frame clones only and misses some. The specimen gives 30,000 or so clones without singletons; the ten biggest hold 3.8%. CDR3 length equals 15 residues. Germline assignment: CDR1 LNHDA and CDR2 SQIVND (reference sequence). V shed 7 bases, J shed 5 bases, and the junction held 7 bases outside the gene matches.

This receptor was obtained from a person between 18 and 70 years old in good health. The V and J genes are TRBV19 and TRBJ1-4, with 10 bases matching TRBD1. Sequenced input: peripheral blood mononuclear cells. The CDR3 loop is CASNDPGQGNEKLFF. The CDR3 bases that were read are TGTGCCAGTAACGATCCGGGACAGGGGAATGAAAAA. The entire variable domain, with the rest obtained from reference TRBV19 and TRBJ1-4, is as follows: DGGITQSPKYLFRKEGQNVTLSCEQNLNHDAMYWYRQDPGQGLRLIYYSQIVNDFQKGDIAEGYSVSREKKESFPLTVTSAQKNPTAFYLCASNDPGQGNEKLFFGSGTQLSVL.